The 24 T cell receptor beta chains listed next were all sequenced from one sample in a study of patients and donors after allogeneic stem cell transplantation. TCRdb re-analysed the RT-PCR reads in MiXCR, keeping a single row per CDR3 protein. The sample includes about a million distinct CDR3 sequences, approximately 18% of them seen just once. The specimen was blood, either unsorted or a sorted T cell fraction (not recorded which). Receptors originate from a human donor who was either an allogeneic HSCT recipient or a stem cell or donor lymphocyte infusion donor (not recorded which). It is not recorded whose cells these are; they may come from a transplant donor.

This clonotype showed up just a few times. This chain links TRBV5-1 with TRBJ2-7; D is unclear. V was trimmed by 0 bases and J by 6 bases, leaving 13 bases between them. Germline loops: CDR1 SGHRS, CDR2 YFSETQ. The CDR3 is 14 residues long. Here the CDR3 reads CASSLEARSGEQYF. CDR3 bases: TGCGCCAGCAGCTTGGAGGCTAGATCGGGCGAGCAGTACTTC.

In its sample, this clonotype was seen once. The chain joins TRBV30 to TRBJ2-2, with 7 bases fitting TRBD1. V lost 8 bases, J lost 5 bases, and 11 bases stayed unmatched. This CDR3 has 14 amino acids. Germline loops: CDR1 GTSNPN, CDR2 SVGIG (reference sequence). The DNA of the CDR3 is TGTGCCCAATCAGTCAACAGGGGAACCGGGGAGCTGTTTTTT. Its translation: CAQSVNRGTGELFF. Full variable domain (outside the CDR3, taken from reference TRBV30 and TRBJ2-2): SQTIHQWPATLVQPVGSPLSLECTVEGTSNPNLYWYRQAAGRGLQLLFYSVGIGQISSEVPQNLSASRPQDRQFILSSKKLLLSDSGFYLCAQSVNRGTGELFFGEGSRLTVL.

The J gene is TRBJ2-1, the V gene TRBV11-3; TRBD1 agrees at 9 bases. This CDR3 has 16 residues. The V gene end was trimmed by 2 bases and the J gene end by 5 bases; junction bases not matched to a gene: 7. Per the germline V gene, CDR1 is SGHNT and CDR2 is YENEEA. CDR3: CASSLSRDRVNNEQFF. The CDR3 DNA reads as TGTGCCAGCAGCTTATCTAGGGACAGGGTCAACAATGAGCAGTTCTTC.

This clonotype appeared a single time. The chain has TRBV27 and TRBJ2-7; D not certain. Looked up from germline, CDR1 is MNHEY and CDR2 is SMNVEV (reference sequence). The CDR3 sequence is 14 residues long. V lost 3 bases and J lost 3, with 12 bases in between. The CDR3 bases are TGTGCCAGCAGTTTTCAGCCGACCCACTACGAGCAGTACTTC. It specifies CASSFQPTHYEQYF.

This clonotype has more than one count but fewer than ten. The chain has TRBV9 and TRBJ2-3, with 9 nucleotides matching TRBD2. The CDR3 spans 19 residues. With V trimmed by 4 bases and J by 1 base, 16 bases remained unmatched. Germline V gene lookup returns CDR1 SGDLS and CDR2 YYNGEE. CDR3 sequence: CASSPRGTSRAIGTDTQYF. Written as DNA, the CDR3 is TGTGCCAGCAGCCCACGGGGGACTAGCAGGGCTATTGGCACAGATACGCAGTATTTT. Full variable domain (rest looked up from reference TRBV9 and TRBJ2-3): DSGVTQTPKHLITATGQRVTLRCSPRSGDLSVYWYQQSLDQGLQFLIQYYNGEERAKGNILERFSAQQFPDLHSELNLSSLELGDSALYFCASSPRGTSRAIGTDTQYFGPGTRLTVL.

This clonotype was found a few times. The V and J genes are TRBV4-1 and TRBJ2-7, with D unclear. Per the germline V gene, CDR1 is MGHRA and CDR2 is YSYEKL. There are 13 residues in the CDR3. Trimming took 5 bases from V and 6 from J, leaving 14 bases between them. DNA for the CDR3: TGCGCCAGCAGCTATACACCCGGATTCGAGCAGTACTTC. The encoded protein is CASSYTPGFEQYF.

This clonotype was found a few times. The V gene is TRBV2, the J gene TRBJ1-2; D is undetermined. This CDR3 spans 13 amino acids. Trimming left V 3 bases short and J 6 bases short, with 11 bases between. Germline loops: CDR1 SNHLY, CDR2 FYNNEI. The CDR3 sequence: CASSEKGGHGYTF. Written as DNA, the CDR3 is TGTGCCAGCAGTGAGAAGGGAGGCCATGGCTACACCTTC.

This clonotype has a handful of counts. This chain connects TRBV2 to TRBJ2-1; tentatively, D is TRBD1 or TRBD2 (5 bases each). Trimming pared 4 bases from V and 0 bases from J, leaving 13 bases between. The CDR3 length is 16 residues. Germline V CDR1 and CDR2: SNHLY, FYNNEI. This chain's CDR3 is CASSATGTSSYNEQFF. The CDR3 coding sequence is TGTGCCAGCAGTGCTACGGGGACGAGCTCCTACAATGAGCAGTTCTTC.

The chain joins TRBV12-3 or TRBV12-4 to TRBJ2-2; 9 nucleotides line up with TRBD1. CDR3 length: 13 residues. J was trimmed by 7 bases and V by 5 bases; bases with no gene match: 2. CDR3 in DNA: TGTGCCAGCAGTGGGACAGGGCACGGGGAGCTGTTTTTT. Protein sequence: CASSGTGHGELFF.

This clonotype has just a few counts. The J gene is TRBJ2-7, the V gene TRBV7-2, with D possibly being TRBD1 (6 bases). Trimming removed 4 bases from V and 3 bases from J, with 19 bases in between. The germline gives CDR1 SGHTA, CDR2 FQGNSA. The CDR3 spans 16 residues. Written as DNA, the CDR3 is TGTGCCAGCAGCTCCCATGACAGGCTGTTATTCTACGAGCAGTACTTC. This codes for CASSSHDRLLFYEQYF.

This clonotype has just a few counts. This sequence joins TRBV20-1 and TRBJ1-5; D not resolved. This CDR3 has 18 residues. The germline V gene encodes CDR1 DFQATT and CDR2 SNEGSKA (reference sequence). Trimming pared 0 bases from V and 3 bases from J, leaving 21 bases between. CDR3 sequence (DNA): TGCAGTGCTAGAGAGTCCCCGGGATCTCTACGACCCAATCAGCCCCAGCATTTT. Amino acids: CSARESPGSLRPNQPQHF.

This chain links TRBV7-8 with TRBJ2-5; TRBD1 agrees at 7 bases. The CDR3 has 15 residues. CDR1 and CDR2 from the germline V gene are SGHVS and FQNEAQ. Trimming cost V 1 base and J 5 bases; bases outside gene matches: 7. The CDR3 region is CASSLDRGWGETQYF. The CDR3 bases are TGTGCCAGCAGCTTAGACAGGGGTTGGGGGGAGACCCAGTACTTC.

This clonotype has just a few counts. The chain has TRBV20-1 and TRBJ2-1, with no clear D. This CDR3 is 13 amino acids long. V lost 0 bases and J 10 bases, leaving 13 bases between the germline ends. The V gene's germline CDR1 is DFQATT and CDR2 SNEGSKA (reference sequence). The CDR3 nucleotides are TGCAGTGCTAGAGATAATGGGGAAAGGGAGCAGTTCTTC. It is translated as CSARDNGEREQFF.

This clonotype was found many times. CDR3 sequence reads: CASSRTGGYTF. CDR3 in DNA: TGTGCCAGCAGTCGGACGGGTGGCTACACCTTC. This chain joins TRBV12-3 or TRBV12-4 and TRBJ1-2, with D uncertain. The CDR3 length is 11 residues. The V and J ends lost 5 bases and 7 bases respectively, with 8 bases between them.

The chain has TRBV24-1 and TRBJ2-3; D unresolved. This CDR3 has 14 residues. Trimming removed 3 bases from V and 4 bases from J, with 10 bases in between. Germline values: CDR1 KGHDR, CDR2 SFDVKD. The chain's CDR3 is CATSDPTKADTQYF. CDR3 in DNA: TGTGCCACCAGTGATCCTACGAAGGCAGATACGCAGTATTTT.

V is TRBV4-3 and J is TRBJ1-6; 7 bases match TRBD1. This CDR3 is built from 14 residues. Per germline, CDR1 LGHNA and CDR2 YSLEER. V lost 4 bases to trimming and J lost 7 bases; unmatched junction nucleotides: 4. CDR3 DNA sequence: TGCGCCAGCAGCCCGGGACAGCCGAATTCACCCCTCCACTTT. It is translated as CASSPGQPNSPLHF.

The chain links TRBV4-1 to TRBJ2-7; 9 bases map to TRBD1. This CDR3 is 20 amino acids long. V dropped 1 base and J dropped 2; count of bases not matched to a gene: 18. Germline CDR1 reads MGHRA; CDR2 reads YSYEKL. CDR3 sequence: CASSQVPRDRVLLGAYEQYF. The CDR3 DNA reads TGCGCCAGCAGCCAAGTACCCCGGGACAGGGTCCTCCTCGGGGCCTACGAGCAGTACTTC.

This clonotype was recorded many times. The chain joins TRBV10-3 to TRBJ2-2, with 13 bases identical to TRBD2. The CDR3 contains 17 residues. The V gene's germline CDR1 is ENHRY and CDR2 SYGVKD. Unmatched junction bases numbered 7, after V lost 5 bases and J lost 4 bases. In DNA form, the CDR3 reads TGTGCCATCAGTATGGGACTAGCGGGACCCCTCACCGGGGAGCTGTTTTTT. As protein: CAISMGLAGPLTGELFF.

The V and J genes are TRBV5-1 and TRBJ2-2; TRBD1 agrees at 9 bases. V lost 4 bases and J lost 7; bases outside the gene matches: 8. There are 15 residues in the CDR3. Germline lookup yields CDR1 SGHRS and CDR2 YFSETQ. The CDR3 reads CASSRTGGVGGELFF. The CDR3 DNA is TGCGCCAGCAGCAGAACAGGGGGCGTAGGCGGGGAGCTGTTTTTT.

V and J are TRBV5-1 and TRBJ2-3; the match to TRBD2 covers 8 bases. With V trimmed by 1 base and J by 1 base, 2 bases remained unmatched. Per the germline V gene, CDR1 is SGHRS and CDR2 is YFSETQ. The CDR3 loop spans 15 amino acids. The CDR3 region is CASSLRREGTDTQYF. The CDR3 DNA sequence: TGCGCCAGCAGCTTGCGGCGGGAGGGCACAGATACGCAGTATTTT. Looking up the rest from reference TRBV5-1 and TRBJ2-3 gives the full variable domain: KAGVTQTPRYLIKTRGQQVTLSCSPISGHRSVSWYQQTPGQGLQFLFEYFSETQRNKGNFPGRFSGRQFSNSRSEMNVSTLELGDSALYLCASSLRREGTDTQYFGPGTRLTVL.

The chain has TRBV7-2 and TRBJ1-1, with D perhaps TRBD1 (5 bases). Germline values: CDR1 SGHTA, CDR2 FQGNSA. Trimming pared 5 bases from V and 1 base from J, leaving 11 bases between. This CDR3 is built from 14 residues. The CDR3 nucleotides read TGTGCCAGCAGCGTTGCGGGGGAGAACACTGAAGCTTTCTTT. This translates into CASSVAGENTEAFF.

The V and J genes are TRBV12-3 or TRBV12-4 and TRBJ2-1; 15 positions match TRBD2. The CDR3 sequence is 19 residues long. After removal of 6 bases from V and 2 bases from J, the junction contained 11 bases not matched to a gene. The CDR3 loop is CASRPPGLAGGRAYNEQFF. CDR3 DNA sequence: TGTGCCAGCAGACCACCGGGACTAGCGGGAGGTAGGGCCTACAATGAGCAGTTCTTC.

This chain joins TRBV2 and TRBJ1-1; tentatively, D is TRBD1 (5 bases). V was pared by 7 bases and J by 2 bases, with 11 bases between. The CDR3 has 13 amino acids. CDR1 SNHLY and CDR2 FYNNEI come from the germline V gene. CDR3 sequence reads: CASMGDVNTEAFF. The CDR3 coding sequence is TGTGCCAGCATGGGGGATGTAAACACTGAAGCTTTCTTT.

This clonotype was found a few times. CDR3 protein: CASSLLENTGELFF. The CDR3 bases are TGTGCCAGCAGTTTATTAGAGAACACCGGGGAGCTGTTTTTT. The rearrangement joins TRBV12-3 or TRBV12-4 to TRBJ2-2; D call uncertain. The CDR3 spans 14 residues. The germline V and J ends were trimmed by 2 bases and 1 base, with 5 bases remaining between them.